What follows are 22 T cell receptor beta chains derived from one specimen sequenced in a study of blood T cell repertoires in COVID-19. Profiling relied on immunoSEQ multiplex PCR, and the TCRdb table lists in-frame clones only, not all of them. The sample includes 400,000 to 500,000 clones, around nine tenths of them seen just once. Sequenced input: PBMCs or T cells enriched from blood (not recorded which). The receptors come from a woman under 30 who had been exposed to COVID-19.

CDR3: CASSLAPGQLNQPQHF. CDR3 DNA: TGTGCCAGCAGCTTAGCCCCGGGACAGCTCAATCAGCCCCAGCATTTT. This chain links TRBV7-2 with TRBJ1-5, with 7 bases that match TRBD1. The germline V gene encodes CDR1 SGHTA and CDR2 FQGNSA. Trimming cost V 0 bases and J 3 bases; bases outside gene matches: 5. The CDR3 totals 16 residues.

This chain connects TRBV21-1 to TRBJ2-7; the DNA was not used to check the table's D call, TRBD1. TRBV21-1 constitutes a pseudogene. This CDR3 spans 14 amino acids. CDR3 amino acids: CASSNRDRFYEQYF. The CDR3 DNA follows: TGTGCCAGCAGCAACCGGGACAGGTTCTACGAGCAGTACTTC.

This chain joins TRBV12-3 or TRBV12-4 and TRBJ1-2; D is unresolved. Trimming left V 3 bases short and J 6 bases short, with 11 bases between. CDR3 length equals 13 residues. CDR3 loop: CASSFSFLDGYTF. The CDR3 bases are TGTGCCAGCAGTTTCAGTTTCCTGGATGGCTACACCTTC.

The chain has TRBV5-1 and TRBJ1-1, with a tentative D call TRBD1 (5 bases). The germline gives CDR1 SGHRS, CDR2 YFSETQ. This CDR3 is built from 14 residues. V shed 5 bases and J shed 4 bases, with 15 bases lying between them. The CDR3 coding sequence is TGCGCCAGCAGAGTCGATGTAGGGGTCACTGAAGCTTTCTTT. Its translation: CASRVDVGVTEAFF.

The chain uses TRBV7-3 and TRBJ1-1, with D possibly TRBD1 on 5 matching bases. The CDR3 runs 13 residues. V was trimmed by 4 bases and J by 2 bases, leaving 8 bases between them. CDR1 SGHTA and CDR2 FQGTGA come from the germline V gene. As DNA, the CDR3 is TGTGCCAGCAGCTCAGACAGCAACACTGAAGCTTTCTTT. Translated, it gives CASSSDSNTEAFF.

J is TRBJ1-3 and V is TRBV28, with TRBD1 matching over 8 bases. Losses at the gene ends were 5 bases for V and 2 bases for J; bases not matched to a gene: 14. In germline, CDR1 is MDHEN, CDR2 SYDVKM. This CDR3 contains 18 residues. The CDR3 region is CASSPPRQGPRTGNTIYF. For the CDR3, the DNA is TGTGCCAGCAGTCCCCCTCGACAGGGGCCCCGAACTGGAAACACCATATATTTT.

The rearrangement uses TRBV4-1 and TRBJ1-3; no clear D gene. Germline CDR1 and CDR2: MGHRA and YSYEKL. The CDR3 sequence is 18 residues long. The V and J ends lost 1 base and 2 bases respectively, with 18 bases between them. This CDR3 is CASSQGGLGSGAGNTIYF. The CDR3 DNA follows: TGCGCCAGCAGCCAAGGAGGACTGGGGAGCGGGGCTGGAAACACCATATATTTT.

The CDR3 DNA follows: TGTGCCAGCAGCTTAGACTTACAGGATTTCCACGAGCAGTACTTC. It specifies CASSLDLQDFHEQYF. This rearrangement joins TRBV7-9 to TRBJ2-7, with TRBD1 as a possible D gene (5 bases). V dropped 1 base and J dropped 5 bases, with 15 bases sitting between them. The CDR3 has 15 residues. Germline CDR1 SEHNR, CDR2 FQNEAQ (reference sequence).

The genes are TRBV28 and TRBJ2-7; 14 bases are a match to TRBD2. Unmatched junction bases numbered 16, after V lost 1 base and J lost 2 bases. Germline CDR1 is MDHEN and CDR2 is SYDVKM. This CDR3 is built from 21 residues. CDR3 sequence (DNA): TGTGCCAGCAGTTTATTGGGACTTATTACCGGGACTAGCGGGGGACCCTACGAGCAGTACTTC. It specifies CASSLLGLITGTSGGPYEQYF.

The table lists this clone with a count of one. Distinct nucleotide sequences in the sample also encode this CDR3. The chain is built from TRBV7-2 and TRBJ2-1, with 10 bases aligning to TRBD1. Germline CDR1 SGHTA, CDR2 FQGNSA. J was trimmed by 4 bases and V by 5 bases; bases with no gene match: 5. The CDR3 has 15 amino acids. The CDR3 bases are TGTGCCAGCAGCCCAGGACAGGGGGGGTACAATGAGCAGTTCTTC. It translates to CASSPGQGGYNEQFF.

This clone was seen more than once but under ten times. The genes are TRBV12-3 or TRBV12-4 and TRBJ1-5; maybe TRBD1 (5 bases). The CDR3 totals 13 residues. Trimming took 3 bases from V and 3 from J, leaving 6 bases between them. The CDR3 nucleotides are TGTGCCAGCAGTTTGGACAACAATCAGCCCCAGCATTTT. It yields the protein CASSLDNNQPQHF.

Written as DNA, the CDR3 is TGTGCCAGCAGTTTCCGAGGGGGGGCCAAAGAGACCCAGTACTTC. It encodes CASSFRGGAKETQYF. This chain joins TRBV28 and TRBJ2-5, with a weak D call TRBD2 (7 bases). The CDR3 consists of 15 residues. V lost 3 bases and J lost 3, with 14 bases in between. CDR1 is MDHEN and CDR2 is SYDVKM in the germline V gene.

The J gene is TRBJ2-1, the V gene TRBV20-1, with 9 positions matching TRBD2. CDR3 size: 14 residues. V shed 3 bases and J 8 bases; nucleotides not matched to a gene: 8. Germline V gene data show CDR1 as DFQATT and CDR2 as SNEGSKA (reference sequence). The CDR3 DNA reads TGCAGTGCTAGTGGGGCGGGGGGGCCCCATGAGCAGTTCTTC. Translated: CSASGAGGPHEQFF.

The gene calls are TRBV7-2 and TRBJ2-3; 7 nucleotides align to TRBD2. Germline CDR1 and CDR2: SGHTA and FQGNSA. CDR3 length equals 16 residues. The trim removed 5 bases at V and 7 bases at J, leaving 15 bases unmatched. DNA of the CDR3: TGTGCCAGCAGCCCCCGACTAGCCGAGTTCCATAATACGCAGTATTTT. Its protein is CASSPRLAEFHNTQYF.

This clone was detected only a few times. This CDR3 is CASGTGTGAYEQYF. The CDR3 bases are TGTGCCAGTGGGACCGGGACAGGGGCCTACGAGCAGTACTTC. The chain has TRBV28 and TRBJ2-7; 10 bases are a match to TRBD1. V gave up 9 bases and J gave up 2 bases; unmatched junction bases: 7. The CDR3 runs to 14 residues. Per the germline V gene, CDR1 is MDHEN and CDR2 is SYDVKM.

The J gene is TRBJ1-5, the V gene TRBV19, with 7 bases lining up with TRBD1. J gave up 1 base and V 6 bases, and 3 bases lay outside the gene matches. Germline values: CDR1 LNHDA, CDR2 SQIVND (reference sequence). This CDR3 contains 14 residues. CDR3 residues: CASSPGQSNQPQHF. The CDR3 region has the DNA TGTGCCAGTAGCCCGGGACAGAGCAATCAGCCCCAGCATTTT.

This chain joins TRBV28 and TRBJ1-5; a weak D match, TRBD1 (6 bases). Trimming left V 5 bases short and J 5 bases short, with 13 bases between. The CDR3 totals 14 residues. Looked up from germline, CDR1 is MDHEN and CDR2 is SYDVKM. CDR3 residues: CASSPDSTYQPQHF. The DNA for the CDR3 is TGTGCCAGCAGTCCGGACAGCACTTATCAGCCCCAGCATTTT.

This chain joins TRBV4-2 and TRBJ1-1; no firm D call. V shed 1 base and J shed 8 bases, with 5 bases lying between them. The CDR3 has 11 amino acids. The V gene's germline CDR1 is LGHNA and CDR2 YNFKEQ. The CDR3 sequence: CASSQGQEAFF. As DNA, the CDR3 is TGTGCCAGCAGCCAAGGCCAGGAAGCTTTCTTT.

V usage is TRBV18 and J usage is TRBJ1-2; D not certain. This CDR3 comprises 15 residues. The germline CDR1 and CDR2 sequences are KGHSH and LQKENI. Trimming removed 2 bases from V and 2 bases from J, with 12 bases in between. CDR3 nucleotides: TGTGCCAGCTCACCAAATTTTAGCTCCAACTATGGCTACACCTTC. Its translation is CASSPNFSSNYGYTF.

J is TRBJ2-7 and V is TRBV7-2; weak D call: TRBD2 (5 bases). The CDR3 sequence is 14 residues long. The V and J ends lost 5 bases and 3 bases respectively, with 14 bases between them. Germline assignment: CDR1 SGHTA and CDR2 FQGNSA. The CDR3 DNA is TGTGCCAGCAGCCCCCGGACGGGAAACTACGAGCAGTACTTC. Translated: CASSPRTGNYEQYF.

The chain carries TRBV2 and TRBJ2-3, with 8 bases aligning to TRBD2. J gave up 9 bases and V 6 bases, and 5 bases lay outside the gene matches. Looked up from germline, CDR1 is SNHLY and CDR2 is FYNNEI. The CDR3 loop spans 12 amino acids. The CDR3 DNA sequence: TGTGCCAGCAGCGGACTAGCCGGGACGCAGTATTTT. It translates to CASSGLAGTQYF.

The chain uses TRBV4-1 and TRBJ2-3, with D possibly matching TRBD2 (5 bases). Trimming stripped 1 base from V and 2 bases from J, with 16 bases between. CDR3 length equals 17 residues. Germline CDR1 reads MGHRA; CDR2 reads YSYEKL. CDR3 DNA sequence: TGCGCCAGCAGCCAAGTAGCAGCGGAGAGGATCACAGATACGCAGTATTTT. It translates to CASSQVAAERITDTQYF.